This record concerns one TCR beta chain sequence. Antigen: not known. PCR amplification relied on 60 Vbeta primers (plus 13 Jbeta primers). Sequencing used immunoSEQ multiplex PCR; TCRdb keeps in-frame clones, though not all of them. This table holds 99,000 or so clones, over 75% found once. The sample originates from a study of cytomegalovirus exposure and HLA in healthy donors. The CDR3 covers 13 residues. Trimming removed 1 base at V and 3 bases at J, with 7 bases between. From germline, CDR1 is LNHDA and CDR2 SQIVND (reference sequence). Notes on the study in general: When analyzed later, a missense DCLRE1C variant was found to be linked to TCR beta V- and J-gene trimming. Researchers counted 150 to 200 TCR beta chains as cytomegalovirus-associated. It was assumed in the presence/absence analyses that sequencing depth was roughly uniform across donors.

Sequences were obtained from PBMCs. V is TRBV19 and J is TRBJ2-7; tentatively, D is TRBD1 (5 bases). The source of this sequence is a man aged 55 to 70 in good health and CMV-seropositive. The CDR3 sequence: CASSIVDSYEQYF. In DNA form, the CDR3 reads TGTGCCAGTAGTATAGTAGACAGCTACGAGCAGTACTTC.